This TCR beta chain was documented in a study of graft-versus-host responses after intestinal transplantation. Remarks on this clone: What it binds is not known.

Sequenced by immunoSEQ multiplex PCR; TCRdb stores in-frame clones only, minus some. The repertoire holds tens of thousands of clones, with around 83% as singletons. Germline-derived CDR1 and CDR2 are LNHDA and SQIVND (reference sequence). This CDR3 comprises 12 residues. Deletions cut 6 bases from V and 4 bases from J, with 9 bases between. The receptor comes from a human donor who received an intestinal transplant. The source material was unstimulated CD8+ T cells sorted from spleen or lymph node cells, sampled before intestinal transplant. The chain employs TRBV19 and TRBJ1-2; D gene uncertain. CDR3 DNA: TGTGCCAGTAGGACGGCCCGCTATGGCTACACCTTC. Translating gives CASRTARYGYTF.